This T cell receptor beta chain was obtained from a study of blood T cell repertoires in COVID-19. The overall study: Acute and convalescent COVID-19 specimens originated in the United States, Italy and Spain. In each case, the material was cDNA or gDNA derived from T cells, B-cell-depleted T cells, or PBMCs.

What the recovered Cohort 3 donors had was two negative PCRs, clearance, or symptom resolution. Deletions cut 6 bases from V and 0 bases from J, with 9 bases between. This CDR3 comprises 15 residues. Germline V gene sequence: CDR1 SGHTA, CDR2 FQGNSA. Original analysis: Using reference gene primer amplification, nucleated cell counts were estimated. The table came from immunoSEQ multiplex PCR; TCRdb's copy has only in-frame clones and leaves some out. That table supplies the V and J calls and clone size; D and trimming were determined from the DNA. In the table there are about 150,000 clones, roughly 80% of which are singletons.

The clonotype comes from a man between 45 and 60 years old who had recovered from COVID-19. This chain links TRBV7-2 with TRBJ2-6; D is ambiguous. Material for sequencing was PBMCs or T cells enriched from blood (not recorded which). CDR3 sequence reads: CASRPNSSGANVLTF. DNA for the CDR3: TGTGCCAGCAGGCCAAACAGCTCTGGGGCCAACGTCCTGACTTTC.